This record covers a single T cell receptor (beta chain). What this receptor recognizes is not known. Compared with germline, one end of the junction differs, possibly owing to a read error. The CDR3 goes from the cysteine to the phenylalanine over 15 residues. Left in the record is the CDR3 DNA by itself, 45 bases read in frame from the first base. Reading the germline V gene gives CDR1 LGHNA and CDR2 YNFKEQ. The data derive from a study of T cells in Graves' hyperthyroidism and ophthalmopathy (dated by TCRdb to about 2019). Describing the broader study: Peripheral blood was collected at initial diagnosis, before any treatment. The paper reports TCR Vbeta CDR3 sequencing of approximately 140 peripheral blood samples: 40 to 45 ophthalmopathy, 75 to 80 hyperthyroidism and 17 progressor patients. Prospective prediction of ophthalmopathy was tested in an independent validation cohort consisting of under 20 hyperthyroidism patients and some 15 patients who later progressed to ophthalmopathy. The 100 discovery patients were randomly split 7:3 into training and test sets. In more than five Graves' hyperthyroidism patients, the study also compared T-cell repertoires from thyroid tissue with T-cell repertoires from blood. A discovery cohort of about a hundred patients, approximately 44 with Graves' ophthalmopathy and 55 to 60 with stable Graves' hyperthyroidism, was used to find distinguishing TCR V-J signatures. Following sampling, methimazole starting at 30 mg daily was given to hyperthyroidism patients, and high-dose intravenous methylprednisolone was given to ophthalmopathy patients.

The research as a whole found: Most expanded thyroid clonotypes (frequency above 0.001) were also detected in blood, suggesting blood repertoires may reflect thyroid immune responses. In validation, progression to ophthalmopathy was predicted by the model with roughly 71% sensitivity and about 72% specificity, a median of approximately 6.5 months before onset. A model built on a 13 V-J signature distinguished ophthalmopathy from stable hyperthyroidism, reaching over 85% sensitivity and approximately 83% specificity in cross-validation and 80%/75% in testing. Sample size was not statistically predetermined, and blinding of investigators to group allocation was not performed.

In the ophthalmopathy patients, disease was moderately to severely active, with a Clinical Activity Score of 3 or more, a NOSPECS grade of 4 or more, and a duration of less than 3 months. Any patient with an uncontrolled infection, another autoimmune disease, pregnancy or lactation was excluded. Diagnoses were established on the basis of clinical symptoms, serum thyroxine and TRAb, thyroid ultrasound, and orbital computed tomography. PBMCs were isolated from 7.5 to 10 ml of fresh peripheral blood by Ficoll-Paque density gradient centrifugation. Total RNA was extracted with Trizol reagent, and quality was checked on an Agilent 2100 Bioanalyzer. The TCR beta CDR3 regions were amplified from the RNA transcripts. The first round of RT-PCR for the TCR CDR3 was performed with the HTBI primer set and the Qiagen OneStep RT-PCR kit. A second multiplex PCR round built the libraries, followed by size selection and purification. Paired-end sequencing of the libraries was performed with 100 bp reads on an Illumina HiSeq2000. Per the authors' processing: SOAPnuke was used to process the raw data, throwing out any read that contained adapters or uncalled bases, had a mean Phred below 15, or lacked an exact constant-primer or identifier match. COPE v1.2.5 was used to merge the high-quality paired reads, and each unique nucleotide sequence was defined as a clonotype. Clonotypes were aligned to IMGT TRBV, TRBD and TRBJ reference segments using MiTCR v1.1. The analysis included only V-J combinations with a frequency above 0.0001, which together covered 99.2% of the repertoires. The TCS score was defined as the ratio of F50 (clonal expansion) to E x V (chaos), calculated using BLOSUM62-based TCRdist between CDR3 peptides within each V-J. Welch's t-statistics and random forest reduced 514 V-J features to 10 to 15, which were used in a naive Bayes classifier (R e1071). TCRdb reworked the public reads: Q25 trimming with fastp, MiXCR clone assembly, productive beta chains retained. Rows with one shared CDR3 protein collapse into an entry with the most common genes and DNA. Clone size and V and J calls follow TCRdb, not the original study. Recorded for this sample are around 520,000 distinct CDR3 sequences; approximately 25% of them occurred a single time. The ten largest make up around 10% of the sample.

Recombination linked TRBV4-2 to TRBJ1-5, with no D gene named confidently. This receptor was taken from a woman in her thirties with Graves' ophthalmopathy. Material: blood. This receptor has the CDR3 CASSPDWSGDQPQRF. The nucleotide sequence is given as TGTGCCAGCAGCCCCGACTGGTCTGGAGATCAGCCCCAGCGTTTT.